This T cell receptor beta chain was sequenced for a study of identical twins. The CDR3 is made up of 15 amino acids. V gave up 4 bases and J gave up 0 bases, with 10 bases separating them. Germline V gene lookup returns CDR1 KGHSH and CDR2 LQKENI. TCRdb re-called the 5' RACE reads with MiXCR, one entry per CDR3 protein. The sample has about 470,000 distinct CDR3 sequences; roughly a quarter are singletons. This same sample was also part of a study on T cells expressing NK-cell markers.

The sequenced sample consisted of CD4+ T cells sorted from blood. The chain carries TRBV18 and TRBJ2-1; D not certain. The source is a woman between 18 and 29 years old in good health. The chain's CDR3 is CASSQGFGSYNEQFF. The CDR3 DNA follows: TGTGCCAGCTCACAAGGCTTCGGCTCCTACAATGAGCAGTTCTTC. The full variable domain, its missing parts supplied by reference TRBV18 and TRBJ2-1, is NAGVMQNPRHLVRRRGQEARLRCSPMKGHSHVYWYRQLPEEGLKFMVYLQKENIIDESGMPKERFSAEFPKEGPSILRIQQVVRGDSAAYFCASSQGFGSYNEQFFGPGTRLTVL.